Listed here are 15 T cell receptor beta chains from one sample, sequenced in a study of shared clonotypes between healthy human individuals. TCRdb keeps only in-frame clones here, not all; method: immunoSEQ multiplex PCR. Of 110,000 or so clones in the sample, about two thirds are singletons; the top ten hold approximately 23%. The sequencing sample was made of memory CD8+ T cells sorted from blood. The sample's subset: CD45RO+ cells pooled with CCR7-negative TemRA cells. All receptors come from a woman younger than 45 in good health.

The CDR3: CASRLAGINTGELFF. The CDR3 DNA sequence: TGTGCCAGTAGGCTAGCGGGGATAAACACCGGGGAGCTGTTTTTT. The rearrangement joins TRBV19 to TRBJ2-2, with 9 bases matching TRBD2. Germline V gene sequence: CDR1 LNHDA, CDR2 SQIVND (reference sequence). J was trimmed by 2 bases and V by 6 bases; bases with no gene match: 4. The CDR3 is 15 residues long.

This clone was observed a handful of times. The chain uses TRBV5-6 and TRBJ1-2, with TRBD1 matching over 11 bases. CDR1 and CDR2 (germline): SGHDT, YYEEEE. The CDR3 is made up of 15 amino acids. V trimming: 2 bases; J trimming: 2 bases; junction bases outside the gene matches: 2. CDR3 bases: TGTGCCAGCAGCTTCTGGACAGGGGGCAACTATGGCTACACCTTC. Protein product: CASSFWTGGNYGYTF.

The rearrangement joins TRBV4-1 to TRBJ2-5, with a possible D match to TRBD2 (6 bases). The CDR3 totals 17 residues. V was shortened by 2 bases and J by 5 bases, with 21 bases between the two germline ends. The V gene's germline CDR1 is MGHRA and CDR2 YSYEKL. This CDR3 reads CASSQPQLATTAETQYF. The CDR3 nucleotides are TGCGCCAGCAGCCAACCACAACTAGCTACGACAGCGGAGACCCAGTACTTC.

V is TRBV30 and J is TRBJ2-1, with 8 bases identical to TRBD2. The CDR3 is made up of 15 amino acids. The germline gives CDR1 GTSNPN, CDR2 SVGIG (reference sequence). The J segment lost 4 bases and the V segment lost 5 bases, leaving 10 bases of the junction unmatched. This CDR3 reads CAWGKVAGLYNEQFF. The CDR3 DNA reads TGTGCCTGGGGAAAGGTAGCGGGACTGTACAATGAGCAGTTCTTC.

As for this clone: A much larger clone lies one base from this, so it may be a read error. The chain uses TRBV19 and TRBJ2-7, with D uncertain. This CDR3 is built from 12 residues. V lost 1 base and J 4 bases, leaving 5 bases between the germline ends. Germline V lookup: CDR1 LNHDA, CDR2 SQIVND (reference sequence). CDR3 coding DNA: TGTGCCAGTAGTATAGCCGGATACGAGCAGTACTTC. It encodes CASSIAGYEQYF.

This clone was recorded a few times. The CDR3 DNA is TGTGCCAGCAGCTTAGGGGGTAGTCAGCCCCAGCATTTT. Translated: CASSLGGSQPQHF. V usage is TRBV7-9 and J usage is TRBJ1-5; D is unresolved. The CDR3 has 13 residues. Germline V gives CDR1 SEHNR, CDR2 FQNEAQ (reference sequence). V was pared by 1 base and J by 6 bases, with 7 bases between.

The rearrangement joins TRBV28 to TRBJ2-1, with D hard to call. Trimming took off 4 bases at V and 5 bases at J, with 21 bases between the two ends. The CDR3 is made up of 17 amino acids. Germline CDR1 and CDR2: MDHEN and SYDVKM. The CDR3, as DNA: TGTGCCAGCAGTTCCCGCCTTAGGGTCTTCCGACACAATGAGCAGTTCTTC. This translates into CASSSRLRVFRHNEQFF.

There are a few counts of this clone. The CDR3, as DNA: TGTGCCAGCAGTCCAGGGACAGGGACTGGGGCCAACGTCCTGACTTTC. It specifies CASSPGTGTGANVLTF. The J gene is TRBJ2-6, the V gene TRBV28; 9 bases align to TRBD1. CDR3 length equals 16 residues. Unmatched junction bases numbered 4, after V lost 5 bases and J lost 2 bases. Germline values: CDR1 MDHEN, CDR2 SYDVKM.

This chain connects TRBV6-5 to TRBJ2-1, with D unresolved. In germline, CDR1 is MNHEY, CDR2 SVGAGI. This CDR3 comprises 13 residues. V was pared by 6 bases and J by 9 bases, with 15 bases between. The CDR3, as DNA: TGTGCCAGCAGCGCGACGGATTTGGGTGAGCAGTTCTTC. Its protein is CASSATDLGEQFF.

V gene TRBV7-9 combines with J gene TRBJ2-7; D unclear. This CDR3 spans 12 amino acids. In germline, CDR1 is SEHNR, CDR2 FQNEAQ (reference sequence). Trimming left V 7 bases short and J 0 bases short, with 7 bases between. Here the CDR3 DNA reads TGTGCCAGCAACCCTGGCTCCTACGAGCAGTACTTC. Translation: CASNPGSYEQYF.

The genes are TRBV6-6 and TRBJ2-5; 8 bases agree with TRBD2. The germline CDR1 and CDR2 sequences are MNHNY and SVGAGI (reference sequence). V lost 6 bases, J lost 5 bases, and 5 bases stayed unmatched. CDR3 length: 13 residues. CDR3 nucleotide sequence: TGTGCCAGCAGATCGGGACTAGTTGAGACCCAGTACTTC. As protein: CASRSGLVETQYF.

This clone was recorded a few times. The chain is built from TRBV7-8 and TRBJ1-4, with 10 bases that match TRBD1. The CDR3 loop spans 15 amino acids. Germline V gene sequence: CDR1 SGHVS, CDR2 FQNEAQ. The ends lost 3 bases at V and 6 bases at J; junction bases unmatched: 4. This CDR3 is CASSFAGTGDEKLFF. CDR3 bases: TGTGCCAGCAGCTTCGCCGGGACAGGGGATGAAAAACTGTTTTTT.

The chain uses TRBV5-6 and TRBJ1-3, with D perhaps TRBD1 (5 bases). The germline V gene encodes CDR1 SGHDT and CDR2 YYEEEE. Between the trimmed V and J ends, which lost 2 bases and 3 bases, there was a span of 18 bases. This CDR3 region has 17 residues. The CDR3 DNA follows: TGTGCCAGCAGCTTTATCGGGACGGGCGCAGGTGGAAACACCATATATTTT. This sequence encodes CASSFIGTGAGGNTIYF.

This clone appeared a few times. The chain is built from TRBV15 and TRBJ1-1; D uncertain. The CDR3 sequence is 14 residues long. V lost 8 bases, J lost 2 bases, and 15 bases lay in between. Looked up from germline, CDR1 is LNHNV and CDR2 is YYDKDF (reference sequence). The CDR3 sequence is CATFPIVGNTEAFF. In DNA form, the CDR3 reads TGTGCCACCTTCCCGATAGTAGGAAACACTGAAGCTTTCTTT.

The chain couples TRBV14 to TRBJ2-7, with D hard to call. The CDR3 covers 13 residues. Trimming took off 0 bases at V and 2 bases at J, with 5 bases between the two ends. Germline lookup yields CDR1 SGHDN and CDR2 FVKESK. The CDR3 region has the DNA TGTGCCAGCAGCCAAGATCGCCCCTACGAGCAGTACTTC. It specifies CASSQDRPYEQYF.